The rows below give T cell receptor beta chains drawn from one sample of a study of tumor-infiltrating lymphocytes in primary liver carcinoma. TCRdb re-analysed the multiplex PCR reads in MiXCR, keeping a single row per CDR3 protein. Of about 100,000 distinct CDR3 sequences in the sample, 55% to 75% are singletons; the top ten hold roughly 10%. The material sequenced was liver tumor tissue from sampling region 5. Receptors were obtained from a woman aged 60-75 years with primary liver carcinoma and hepatitis B virus infection. CDR3s include the opening cysteine and the closing phenylalanine or tryptophan. Each record gives: V gene, CDR3 protein.

TRBV28 CASSSPAGRHNEQLF
TRBV12-3/TRBV12-4 CASGPRSTGDTEAFF
TRBV7-9 CASSHDREDQPQHF
TRBV11-1 CASRERTGTANTGEPFF
TRBV30 CAWRRESEPDTQYF
TRBV10-1 CVSSDPGLGGLDTQYF
TRBV11-2 CASILARRAYGQYF
TRBV6-5 CTSGPQVRAGRYNEQFF
TRBV5-1 CASSLGTSNTEAFF
TRBV4-2 CASNQVEGGSDTQYF
TRBV4-1 CASSQDPRRALNTGAFF
TRBV11-2 CASSNKRRDQWPLHF
TRBV11-2 CASSLWATGLSTGELFF
TRBV11-2 CAGSPTGGGNQPQHF
TRBV6-5 CVSSYRGRRSSGYIF
TRBV11-1 CASSPGQRFTGELLF
TRBV7-9 CASSSKRTSQGNEQFF
TRBV5-6 CVSSSDLGGAHSYEQYF
TRBV28 CASTSPLAGYYEQYF
TRBV7-9 CASNSGLPPDEQFF
TRBV12-3/TRBV12-4 CASRLRLAGVVGTQYF
TRBV28 CASSLGGRVTDTQYF
TRBV13 CASSCVPGRQGDKETQYF
TRBV11-2 CASSPAIQGDGGYTF
TRBV12-5 CASGSGQGLNEEFF
TRBV7-8 CAGSYSGLAVYYEQYF
TRBV28 CANSLGGAREEQFF
TRBV6-1 CASSFSGLAGTYEQYF
TRBV11-2 CAITVDTYTQYF
TRBV11-2 CASSAGTNKTQYF
TRBV29-1 CSVDGTGRDEHFF
TRBV28 CASSLGTGNTIYF
TRBV6-1 CAGMTGNSPLHF
TRBV7-8 CASSPQGEGGELFF
TRBV14 CASRLSGGTDTEYF
TRBV7-3 CASSLTGQGPYEQYF
TRBV5-5 CASSLAGTSGLGDIQYF
TRBV6-1 CASTLMGTGNQPQHF
TRBV11-2 CASNKQGLREKLFF
TRBV11-2 CASSLESKGTQGRKEQFF
TRBV29-1 CSVAPQGLYEKLFF
TRBV29-1 CSVEESSYIF
TRBV11-2 CASSLPAENTIHF
TRBV12-3/TRBV12-4 CASSFPTQTSTGELFF
TRBV28 CASGRGDYGYTF
TRBV11-2 CANNRRLAGGPRDEQFF
TRBV29-1 CIVDLEGRGDEQFF
TRBV7-9 CARDRGSGVLNEQFF
TRBV11-2 CVSRPSATITDTQYF
TRBV11-2 CASSLPQGPTGELFF
TRBV6-6 CASSRGQVTVSTKAFF
TRBV12-3/TRBV12-4 CASSRRAGLTEAFF
TRBV29-1 CSVEPGGRVGLTPRNPNTGELFF